The clone carrying this TCR beta chain showed up many times. Its antigen is not identified. MiXCR was run by TCRdb on the 5' RACE reads, yielding one entry per CDR3 protein. The sample contains some 50,000 distinct CDR3 sequences, 1.5% to 2% of which appear only once. These data are taken from a study of neurological immune-mediated disorders. Trimming cost V 3 bases and J 3 bases, with 8 bases left between them. Per germline, CDR1 KGHSH and CDR2 LQKENI. The CDR3 totals 13 residues. Study-wide results and limits: None of the CDR3 amino acid sequences of expanded clones recurred across subjects, suggesting private repertoires in all groups. The phylogenetic placement of 18 of 34 multiple sclerosis patients' repertoires in one related-CDR3 cluster constitutes a possible signature.

The rearrangement uses TRBV18 and TRBJ1-2; D gene uncertain. The sample taken for sequencing was PBMCs. This TCR was sampled from a woman between 35 and 50 years old with multiple sclerosis. The CDR3 bases are TGTGCCAGCTCACCGGAGGACCACTATGGCTACACCTTC. Residues: CASSPEDHYGYTF.